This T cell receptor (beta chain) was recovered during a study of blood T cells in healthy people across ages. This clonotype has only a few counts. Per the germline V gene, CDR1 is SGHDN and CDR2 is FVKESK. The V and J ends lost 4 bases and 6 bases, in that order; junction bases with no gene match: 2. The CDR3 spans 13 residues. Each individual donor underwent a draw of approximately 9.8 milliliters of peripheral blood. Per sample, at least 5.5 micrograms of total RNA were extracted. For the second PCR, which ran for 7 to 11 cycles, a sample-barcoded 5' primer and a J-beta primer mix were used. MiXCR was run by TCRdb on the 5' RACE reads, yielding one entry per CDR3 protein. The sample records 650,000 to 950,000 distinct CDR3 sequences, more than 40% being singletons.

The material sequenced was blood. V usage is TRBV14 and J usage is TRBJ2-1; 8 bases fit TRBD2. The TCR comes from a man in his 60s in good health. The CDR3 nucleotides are TGTGCCAGCAGCCCGGGACTAGTCAATGAGCAGTTCTTC. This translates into CASSPGLVNEQFF.